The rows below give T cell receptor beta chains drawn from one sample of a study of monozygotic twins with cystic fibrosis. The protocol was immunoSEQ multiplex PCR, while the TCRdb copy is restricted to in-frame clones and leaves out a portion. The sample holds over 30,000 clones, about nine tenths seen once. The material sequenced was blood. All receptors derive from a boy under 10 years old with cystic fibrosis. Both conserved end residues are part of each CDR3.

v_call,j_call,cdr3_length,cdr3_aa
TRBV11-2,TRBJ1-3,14,CASSLDRASNTIYF
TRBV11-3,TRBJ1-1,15,CASSLVGVGGTEAFF
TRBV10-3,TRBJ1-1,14,CAISAGQLNTEAFF
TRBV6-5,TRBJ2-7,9,CASPYEQYF
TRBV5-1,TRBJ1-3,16,CASSLAFGGSGNTIYF
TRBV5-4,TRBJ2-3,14,CASSLEGVTDTQYF
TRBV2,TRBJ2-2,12,CASSQDTGELFF
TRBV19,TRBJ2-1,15,CASSIGTRSYNEQFF
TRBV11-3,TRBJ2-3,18,CASSLDVISGGRTDTQYF
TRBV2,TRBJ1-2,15,CASSSTQGQNYGYTF
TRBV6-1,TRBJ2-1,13,CASTELDYNEQFF
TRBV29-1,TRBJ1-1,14,CSVRLRLGGDEAFF
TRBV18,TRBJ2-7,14,CASSPNFSSYEQYF
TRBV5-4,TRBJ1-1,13,CVARQSMNTEAFF
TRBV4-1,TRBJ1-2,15,CASSQDRGFNYGYTF
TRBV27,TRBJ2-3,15,CASGLAQGVTDTQYF
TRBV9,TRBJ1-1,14,CASSDGRMNTEAFF
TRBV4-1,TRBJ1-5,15,CASSHPPEGNQPQHF